This T cell receptor beta chain was identified during a study of T cells in Graves' hyperthyroidism and ophthalmopathy. For Graves' hyperthyroidism to be stable, ophthalmopathy could not progress within 18 months. Hyperthyroidism patients were newly diagnosed, had disease duration under 2 months, and were aged 18 to 65 years. Diagnoses were made from clinical symptoms, serum measures (thyroxine and TRAb), thyroid ultrasound and orbital computed tomography. PBMCs were collected from an approximately 9 ml volume of fresh peripheral blood. Looked up from germline, CDR1 is MNHNS and CDR2 is SASEGT. The junction had 4 bases not matched to a gene; V was cut back by 7 bases and J by 2 bases. This CDR3 comprises 13 residues. This clonotype has a count of ten or more. Amplification yielded TCR beta CDR3 regions, with RNA transcripts as the source. The HTBI primer set served for first-round RT-PCR of the TCR CDR3. One entry per CDR3 protein results from TCRdb running MiXCR on the multiplex PCR reads. The profile shows under 400,000 distinct CDR3 sequences, around 14% of them singletons.

The rearrangement links TRBV6-1 to TRBJ2-5; 7 bases match TRBD1. The material sequenced was blood. The receptor's source is a woman under 30 with Graves' hyperthyroidism. Written as DNA, the CDR3 is TGTGCCAGCACTAAGACAGGGCAAGAGACCCAGTACTTC. Its translation is CASTKTGQETQYF.